This TCR beta chain was captured in a study of technical replicates of blood from a handful of donors. Clones were read by immunoSEQ multiplex PCR, and TCRdb kept only the in-frame ones, dropping some. The data show fewer than 90,000 clones, 95% to 97% seen once. Germline CDR1 and CDR2: SGHRS and YFSETQ. CDR3 length: 15 amino acids. V lost 4 bases, J lost 2 bases, and 4 bases stayed unmatched. The receptor was isolated from a human donor in good health. V usage is TRBV5-1 and J usage is TRBJ2-1, with 9 bases matching TRBD2. Sequences were obtained from T cells isolated from PBMCs. CDR3 residues: CASSTLAGAYNEQFF. As DNA, the CDR3 is TGCGCCAGCAGCACCTTAGCGGGAGCCTACAATGAGCAGTTCTTC.